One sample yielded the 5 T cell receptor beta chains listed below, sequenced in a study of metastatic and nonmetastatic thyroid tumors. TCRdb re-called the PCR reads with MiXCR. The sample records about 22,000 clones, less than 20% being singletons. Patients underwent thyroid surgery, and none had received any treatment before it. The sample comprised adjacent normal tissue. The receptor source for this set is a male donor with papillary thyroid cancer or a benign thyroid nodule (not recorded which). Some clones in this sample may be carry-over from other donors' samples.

The CDR3 DNA reads as TGTGCCAGCAGCTTAGGGGGCGTGGCCGTCGTCGAGCAGTTCTTC. It specifies CASSLGGVAVVEQFF. The V call is TRBV5-6, the J call TRBJ2-1; 7 bases fit TRBD1. Germline CDR1 SGHDT, CDR2 YYEEEE. V was clipped by 2 bases and J by 10 bases; unmatched bases: 12. The CDR3 runs to 15 residues.

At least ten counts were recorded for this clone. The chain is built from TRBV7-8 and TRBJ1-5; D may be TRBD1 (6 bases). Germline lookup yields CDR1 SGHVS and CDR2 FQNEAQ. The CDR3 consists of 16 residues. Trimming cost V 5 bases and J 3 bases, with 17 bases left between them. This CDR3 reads CASSRTGGQNNQPQHF. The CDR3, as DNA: TGTGCCAGCAGCCGGACGGGGGGCCAGAACAATCAGCCCCAGCATTTT.

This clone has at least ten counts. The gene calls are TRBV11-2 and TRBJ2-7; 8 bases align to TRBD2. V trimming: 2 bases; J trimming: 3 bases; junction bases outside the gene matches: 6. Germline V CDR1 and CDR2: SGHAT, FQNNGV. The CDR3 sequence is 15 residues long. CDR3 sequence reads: CASSLTLGLVYEQYV. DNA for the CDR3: TGTGCCAGCAGCTTAACCTTGGGACTAGTCTACGAGCAGTACGTC.

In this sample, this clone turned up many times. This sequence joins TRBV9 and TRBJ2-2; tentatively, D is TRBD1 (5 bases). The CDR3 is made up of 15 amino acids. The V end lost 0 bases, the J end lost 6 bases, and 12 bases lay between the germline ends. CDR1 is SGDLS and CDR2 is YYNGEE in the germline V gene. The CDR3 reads CASSVGGRRAGELFF. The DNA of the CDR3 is TGTGCCAGCAGCGTAGGGGGCCGTCGCGCCGGGGAGCTGTTTTTT.

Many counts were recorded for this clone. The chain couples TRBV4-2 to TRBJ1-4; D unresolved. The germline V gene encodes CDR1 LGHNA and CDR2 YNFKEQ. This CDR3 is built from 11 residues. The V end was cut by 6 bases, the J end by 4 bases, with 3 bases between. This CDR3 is CASSDNEKLFF. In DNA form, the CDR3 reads TGTGCCAGCAGTGATAATGAAAAACTGTTTTTT.